This TCR beta chain stems from a study of identifying expanded T cells in peripheral blood (dated by TCRdb to the late 2010s). Turning to the overall study: Technical replicates were generated by sequencing separate aliquots of the same genomic DNA pool, and four replicates were compared pairwise. The paper's findings and limits, for the study overall: Across all healthy donors, variance in clone template counts between approximately two-week samples was found to increase significantly with total template count. Approximately 1.1 differentially abundant clones were flagged by the binomial model between technical replicates, whereas about 16 and 20 were flagged over two weeks and four weeks, respectively. Across all healthy-donor time intervals, the beta-binomial model significantly cut both the number of clones called differentially abundant and the false-positive rate. The authors expected that over much longer intervals, such as months to years, biological variance in healthy repertoires might increase even further.

About this clone itself: The specificity of this receptor is unknown. No quality values exist for individual bases; no much larger clone is one base distant.

The germline V gene (reference sequence) provides CDR1 LNHDA and CDR2 SQIVND. V is reduced by 6 bases and J by 5 bases, leaving a spacing of 16 bases between them. Including the terminal cysteine and phenylalanine, the CDR3 comprises 14 residues. This entry keeps only the CDR3 DNA: 42 bases, framed from base 1. No immune events, such as infections, were documented for the healthy donors during the collection period. Healthy-donor blood repertoires served as a training cohort to calibrate time-dependent variance in a beta-binomial model of T-cell clone differential abundance. The training cohort included 10 or so healthy donors, of whom 3 were female and 7 were male. The donors were between roughly 25 and 70 years old, with an average age of 43 years. Obtained from a commercial supplier, whole blood was collected from each healthy donor at three time points set around 13 days apart. For immunosequencing, genomic DNA was extracted from whole blood that had not been sorted.

The immunoSEQ Assay, which uses bias-controlled multiplex PCR amplification of genomic DNA, was used to profile TCRbeta CDR3 regions. Under the source paper's analysis protocol: The absolute abundance of each unique TCRbeta CDR3 region was quantified after sequences were collapsed and filtered. Differential abundance was assessed using a binomial (Fisher-equivalent) model and a beta-binomial model in which time-dependent variance fitted from healthy donors was added. Clones with fewer than 5 combined templates were removed, and differential abundance was called for clones with a Benjamini-Hochberg FDR below 0.01. The form v = (b*log(k)+a)^2 was used to model beta-binomial variance as a function of total template count across the two samples. Entries here come from immuneACCESS through TCRdb and include only in-frame sequences with V and J called. Some clones fail to appear in such tables; in the studies checked, an unresolved V gene covers under half of the shortfall, and the cause of the remainder is unknown. The V and J calls and clone size come from that table; D and trimming were worked out from the DNA. The sample table shows 60,000 to 70,000 clones, and around 81% are seen once. Of the sample, approximately 20% falls within the top ten clones.

Material for sequencing was blood. The sequence derives from a person between 18 and 75 years old in good health. The chain couples TRBV19 to TRBJ2-5; the D region possibly corresponds to TRBD1 (6 bases align). The CDR3 here reads CASSLQGWRETQYF. The DNA sequence reads TGTGCCAGTAGCCTACAGGGTTGGCGCGAGACCCAGTACTTC. When the CDR3 is completed using the reference TRBV19 and TRBJ2-5 genes on either side, the full variable domain is DGGITQSPKYLFRKEGQNVTLSCEQNLNHDAMYWYRQDPGQGLRLIYYSQIVNDFQKGDIAEGYSVSREKKESFPLTVTSAQKNPTAFYLCASSLQGWRETQYFGPGTRLLVL.